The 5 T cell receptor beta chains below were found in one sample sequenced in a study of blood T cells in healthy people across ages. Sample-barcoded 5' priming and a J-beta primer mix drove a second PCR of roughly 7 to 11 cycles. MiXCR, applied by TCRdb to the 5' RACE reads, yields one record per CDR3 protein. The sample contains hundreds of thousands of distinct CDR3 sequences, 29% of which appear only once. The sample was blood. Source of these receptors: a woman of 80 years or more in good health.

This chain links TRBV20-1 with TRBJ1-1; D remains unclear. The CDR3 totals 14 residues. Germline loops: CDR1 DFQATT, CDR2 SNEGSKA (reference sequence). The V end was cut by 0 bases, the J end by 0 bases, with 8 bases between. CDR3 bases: TGCAGTGCTAGAGATACGAGGATGAACACTGAAGCTTTCTTT. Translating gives CSARDTRMNTEAFF.

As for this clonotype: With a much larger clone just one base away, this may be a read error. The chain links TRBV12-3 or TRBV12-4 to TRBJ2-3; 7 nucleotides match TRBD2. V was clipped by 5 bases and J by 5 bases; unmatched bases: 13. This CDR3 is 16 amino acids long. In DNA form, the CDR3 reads TGTGCCAGCAGTACGAACAAGGGCGGGGGAGTAGATACGCAGTATTTT. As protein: CASSTNKGGGVDTQYF.

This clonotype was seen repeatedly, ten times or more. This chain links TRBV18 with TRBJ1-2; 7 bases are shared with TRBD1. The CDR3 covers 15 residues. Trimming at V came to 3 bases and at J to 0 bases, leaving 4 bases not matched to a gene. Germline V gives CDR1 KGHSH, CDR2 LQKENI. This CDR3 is CASSPDRSSNYGYTF. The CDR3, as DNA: TGTGCCAGCTCACCGGACAGGAGCTCTAACTATGGCTACACCTTC.

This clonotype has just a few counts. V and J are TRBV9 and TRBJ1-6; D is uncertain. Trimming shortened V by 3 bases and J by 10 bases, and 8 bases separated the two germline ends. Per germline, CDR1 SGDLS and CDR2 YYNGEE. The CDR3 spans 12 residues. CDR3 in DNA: TGTGCCAGCAGCGCCGCGGGCTCACCCCTCCACTTT. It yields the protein CASSAAGSPLHF.

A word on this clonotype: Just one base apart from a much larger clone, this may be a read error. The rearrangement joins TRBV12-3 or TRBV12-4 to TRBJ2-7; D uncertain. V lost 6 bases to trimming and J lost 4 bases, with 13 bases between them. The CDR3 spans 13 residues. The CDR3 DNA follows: TGTGCCAGCAGCCCCAAGGCCCGTTACGAGCAGTACTTC. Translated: CASSPKARYEQYF.